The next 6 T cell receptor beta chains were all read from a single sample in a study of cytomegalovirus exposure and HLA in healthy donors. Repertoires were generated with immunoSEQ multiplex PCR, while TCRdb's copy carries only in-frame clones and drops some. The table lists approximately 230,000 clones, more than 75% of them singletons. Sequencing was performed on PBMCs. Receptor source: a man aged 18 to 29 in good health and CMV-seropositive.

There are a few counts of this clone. The DNA of the CDR3 is TGTGCCAGCAGCCAAGATGGCGGGAGGGCTTGGGACACCGGGGAGCTGTTTTTT. It encodes CASSQDGGRAWDTGELFF. The rearrangement links TRBV4-2 to TRBJ2-2; 9 bases line up with TRBD2. The length of the CDR3 is 18 residues. V trimming: 0 bases; J trimming: 3 bases; junction bases outside the gene matches: 8. Germline CDR1 and CDR2: LGHNA and YNFKEQ.

This CDR3 is CASSFSLTDTQYF. The CDR3 DNA reads as TGTGCCAGCAGCTTTAGTCTTACAGATACGCAGTATTTT. V usage is TRBV11-2 and J usage is TRBJ2-3; no definite D call. Germline V gene data show CDR1 as SGHAT and CDR2 as FQNNGV. V was pared by 3 bases and J by 3 bases, with 7 bases between. CDR3 size: 13 residues.

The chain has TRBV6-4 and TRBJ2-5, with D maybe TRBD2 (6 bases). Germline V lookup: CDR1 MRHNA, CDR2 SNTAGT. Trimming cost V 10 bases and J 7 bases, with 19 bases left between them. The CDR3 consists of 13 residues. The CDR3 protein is CAIGTYWVATQYF. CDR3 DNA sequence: TGTGCCATCGGGACTTACTGGGTGGCGACCCAGTACTTC.

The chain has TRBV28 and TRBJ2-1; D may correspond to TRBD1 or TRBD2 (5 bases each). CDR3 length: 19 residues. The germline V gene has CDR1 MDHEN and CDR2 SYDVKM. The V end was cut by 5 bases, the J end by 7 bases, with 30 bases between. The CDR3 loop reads CASSGLGRVELGVFNEQFF. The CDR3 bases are TGTGCCAGCAGTGGACTGGGGCGGGTGGAATTGGGGGTTTTTAATGAGCAGTTCTTC.

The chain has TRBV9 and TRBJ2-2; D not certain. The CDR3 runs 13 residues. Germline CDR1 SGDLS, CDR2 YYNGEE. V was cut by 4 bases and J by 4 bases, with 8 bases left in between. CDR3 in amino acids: CASSQDGTGELFF. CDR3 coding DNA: TGTGCCAGCAGCCAAGACGGCACCGGGGAGCTGTTTTTT. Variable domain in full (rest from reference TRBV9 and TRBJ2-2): DSGVTQTPKHLITATGQRVTLRCSPRSGDLSVYWYQQSLDQGLQFLIQYYNGEERAKGNILERFSAQQFPDLHSELNLSSLELGDSALYFCASSQDGTGELFFGEGSRLTVL.

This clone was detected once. The CDR3 loop reads CASRTSGSTDTQYF. CDR3 bases: TGTGCCAGCAGGACTAGCGGAAGCACAGATACGCAGTATTTT. The chain is built from TRBV6-5 and TRBJ2-3; 9 bases are a match to TRBD2. Germline CDR1 is MNHEY and CDR2 is SVGAGI. Germline trimming cut 6 bases from V and 0 bases from J; bases unmatched to any gene: 1. The CDR3 consists of 14 residues.